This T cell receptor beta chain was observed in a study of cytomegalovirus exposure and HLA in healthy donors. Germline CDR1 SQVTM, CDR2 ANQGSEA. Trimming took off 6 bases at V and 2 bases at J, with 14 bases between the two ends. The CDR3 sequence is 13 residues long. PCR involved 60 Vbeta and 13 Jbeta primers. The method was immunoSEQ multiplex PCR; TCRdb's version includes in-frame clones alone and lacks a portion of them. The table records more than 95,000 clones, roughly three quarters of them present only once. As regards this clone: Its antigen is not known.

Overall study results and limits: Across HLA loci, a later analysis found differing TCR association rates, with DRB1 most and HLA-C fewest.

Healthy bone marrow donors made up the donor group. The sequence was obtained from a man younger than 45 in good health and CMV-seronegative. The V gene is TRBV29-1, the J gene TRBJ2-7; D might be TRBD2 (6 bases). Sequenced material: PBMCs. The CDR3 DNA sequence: TGCAGCGTGGGAGGACTACGAACCTACGAGCAGTACTTC. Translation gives CSVGGLRTYEQYF.